This T cell receptor beta chain was identified in a study of T cells after posttransplantation cyclophosphamide. Clones were read by immunoSEQ multiplex PCR, and TCRdb kept only the in-frame ones, dropping some. Of 1,500 to 2,000 clones listed, around 95% are singletons. The naive gate required viable CD3+CD4+ or CD3+CD8+ cells with CCR7+CD45RA+CD45RO-CD95-CD27+CD28+ phenotype. Points on this clone: The antigen remains unidentified.

The ends lost 2 bases at V and 5 bases at J; junction bases unmatched: 9. The CDR3 loop spans 16 amino acids. Germline CDR1 reads MNHEY; CDR2 reads SMNVEV (reference sequence). Whole-study results and caveats: Later post-transplant blood repertoires were often dominated by donor CD8+ memory clones. Recipient CMV seropositivity and CMV reactivation strongly tracked TRB clonality.

The clonotype originates from a woman between 55 and 75 years old in good health, CMV-negative, and a related stem cell transplant donor. Material for sequencing was naive CD8+ T cells sorted from PBMCs. The V call is TRBV27, the J call TRBJ1-1; 9 bases map to TRBD1. The CDR3 spells CASSLLLGQGKTEAFF. CDR3 bases: TGTGCCAGCAGTTTACTCCTGGGACAGGGTAAAACTGAAGCTTTCTTT.